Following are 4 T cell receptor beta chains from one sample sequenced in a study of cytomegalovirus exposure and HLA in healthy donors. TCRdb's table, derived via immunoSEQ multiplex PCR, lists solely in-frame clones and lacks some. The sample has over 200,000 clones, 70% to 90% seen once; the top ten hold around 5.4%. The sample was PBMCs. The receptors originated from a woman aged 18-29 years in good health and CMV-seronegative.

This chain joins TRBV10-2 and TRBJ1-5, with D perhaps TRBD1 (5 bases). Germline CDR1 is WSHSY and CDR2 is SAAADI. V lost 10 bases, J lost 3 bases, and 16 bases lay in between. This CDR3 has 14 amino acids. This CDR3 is CATRMTEFNQPQHF. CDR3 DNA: TGCGCCACCAGAATGACAGAATTCAATCAGCCCCAGCATTTT.

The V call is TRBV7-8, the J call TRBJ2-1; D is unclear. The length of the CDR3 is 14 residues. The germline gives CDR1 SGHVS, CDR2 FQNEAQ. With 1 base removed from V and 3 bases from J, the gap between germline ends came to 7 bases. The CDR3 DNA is TGTGCCAGCAGCTTAGAAGGGCGCTACAATGAGCAGTTCTTC. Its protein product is CASSLEGRYNEQFF.

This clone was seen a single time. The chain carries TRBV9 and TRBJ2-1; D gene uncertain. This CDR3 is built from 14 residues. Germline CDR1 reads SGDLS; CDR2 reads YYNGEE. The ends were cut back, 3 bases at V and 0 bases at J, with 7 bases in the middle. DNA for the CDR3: TGTGCCAGCAGCGCGCAGAGCTCCTACAATGAGCAGTTCTTC. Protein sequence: CASSAQSSYNEQFF.

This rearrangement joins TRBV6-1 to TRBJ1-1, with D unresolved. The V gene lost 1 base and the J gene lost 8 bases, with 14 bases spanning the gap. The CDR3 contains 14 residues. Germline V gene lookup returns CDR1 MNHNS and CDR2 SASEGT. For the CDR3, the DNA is TGTGCCAGCAGTGAAGAGGTTGGATATCCAGAAGCTTTCTTT. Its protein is CASSEEVGYPEAFF.